The 30 T cell receptor beta chains below all came from one sample that was sequenced in a study of blood T cell repertoires in COVID-19. TCRdb's table, derived via immunoSEQ multiplex PCR, lists solely in-frame clones and lacks some. The sample records approximately 110,000 clones, approximately 81% being singletons. The sequenced material came from peripheral blood. The receptors were sampled from a man older than 75 with acute or convalescent COVID-19.

The V and J genes are TRBV6-5 and TRBJ2-4; a possible D gene is TRBD1 (5 bases). This CDR3 is 12 amino acids long. The germline V and J ends were trimmed by 6 bases and 5 bases, with 8 bases remaining between them. Germline loops: CDR1 MNHEY, CDR2 SVGAGI. CDR3 nucleotides: TGTGCCAGCAGCGTACAGGAAAACATTCAGTACTTC. This gives the protein CASSVQENIQYF.

The rearrangement uses TRBV7-2 and TRBJ2-3, with a weak D call TRBD1 (6 bases). V was cut by 1 base and J by 1 base, with 15 bases left in between. Germline CDR1 is SGHTA and CDR2 is FQGNSA. This CDR3 spans 17 amino acids. CDR3 in amino acids: CASSLDGDRPGTDTQYF. Here the CDR3 DNA reads TGTGCCAGCAGCTTAGACGGTGACAGGCCGGGCACAGATACGCAGTATTTT.

J is TRBJ1-2 and V is TRBV9; no firm D call. CDR3 size: 13 residues. Trimming pared 0 bases from V and 2 bases from J, leaving 5 bases between. CDR1 SGDLS and CDR2 YYNGEE come from the germline V gene. CDR3 amino acids: CASSVGGNYGYTF. The CDR3 bases are TGTGCCAGCAGCGTAGGAGGAAACTATGGCTACACCTTC.

V and J are TRBV18 and TRBJ2-7; possible D gene TRBD1, 5 bases. V lost 3 bases and J 0 bases, leaving 12 bases between the germline ends. The germline CDR1 and CDR2 sequences are KGHSH and LQKENI. There are 15 residues in the CDR3. CDR3 bases: TGTGCCAGCTCACCGTCGAAAGGGGCCTCCTACGAGCAGTACTTC. This sequence encodes CASSPSKGASYEQYF.

This clone was counted a single time. V usage is TRBV4-3 and J usage is TRBJ1-4, with 10 positions matching TRBD1. This CDR3 is built from 15 residues. The germline V gene has CDR1 LGHNA and CDR2 YSLEER. V gave up 5 bases and J gave up 5 bases; unmatched junction bases: 5. CDR3 loop: CASSDPGQGNEKLFF. The CDR3 region has the DNA TGCGCCAGCAGCGACCCGGGACAGGGGAATGAAAAACTGTTTTTT.

This clone was counted a few times. This sequence joins TRBV2 and TRBJ1-5, with D unclear. V was clipped by 1 base and J by 7 bases, with 14 bases between them. Germline CDR1 reads SNHLY; CDR2 reads FYNNEI. CDR3 length: 15 amino acids. The CDR3 sequence: CASSEEAAAGQPQHF. Here the CDR3 DNA reads TGTGCCAGCAGTGAAGAAGCTGCCGCGGGCCAGCCCCAGCATTTT. Full variable domain (remainder filled in from reference TRBV2 and TRBJ1-5): EPEVTQTPSHQVTQMGQEVILRCVPISNHLYFYWYRQILGQKVEFLVSFYNNEISEKSEIFDDQFSVERPDGSNFTLKIRSTKLEDSAMYFCASSEEAAAGQPQHFGDGTRLSIL.

The CDR3 loop is CASSPVARGTGELFF. CDR3 nucleotides: TGTGCCAGCAGTCCGGTCGCGCGAGGCACCGGGGAGCTGTTTTTT. The rearrangement links TRBV27 to TRBJ2-2, with unresolved D. With 5 bases removed from V and 4 bases from J, the gap between germline ends came to 14 bases. Per germline, CDR1 MNHEY and CDR2 SMNVEV (reference sequence). This CDR3 comprises 15 residues.

This chain joins TRBV6-1 and TRBJ1-5; a weak D match, TRBD1 (6 bases). The CDR3 consists of 15 residues. From germline, CDR1 is MNHNS and CDR2 SASEGT. The V gene lost 2 bases and the J gene lost 4 bases, with 12 bases spanning the gap. Here the CDR3 reads CASSELDRINQPQHF. Here the CDR3 DNA reads TGTGCCAGCAGTGAACTCGACAGGATAAATCAGCCCCAGCATTTT.

The chain uses TRBV6-1 and TRBJ2-7; tentative D call: TRBD2 (5 bases). The CDR3 contains 14 residues. CDR1 MNHNS and CDR2 SASEGT come from the germline V gene. Trimming removed 0 bases from V and 3 bases from J, with 9 bases in between. CDR3 sequence reads: CASSEARVDYEQYF. The CDR3 nucleotides read TGTGCCAGCAGTGAAGCGCGGGTCGACTACGAGCAGTACTTC.

This chain joins TRBV7-2 and TRBJ2-1; D unresolved. The CDR3 has 13 residues. Germline V gene lookup returns CDR1 SGHTA and CDR2 FQGNSA. Deletions cut 1 base from V and 6 bases from J, with 7 bases between. CDR3 residues: CASSLGLVNEQFF. As DNA, the CDR3 is TGTGCCAGCAGCTTAGGACTCGTCAATGAGCAGTTCTTC.

This clone was observed a few times. The V and J genes are TRBV7-6 and TRBJ2-5; possibly TRBD1 for D (8 bases). Trimming took 1 base from V and 3 from J, leaving 18 bases between them. This CDR3 has 17 amino acids. The germline CDR1 and CDR2 sequences are SGHVS and FNYEAQ. This CDR3 is CASSLDDRGGGKETQYF. The DNA for the CDR3 is TGTGCCAGCAGCTTAGACGACAGGGGAGGGGGGAAAGAGACCCAGTACTTC.

This chain joins TRBV27 and TRBJ2-1, with TRBD2 matching over 11 bases. The CDR3 is 16 residues long. Germline V CDR1 and CDR2: MNHEY, SMNVEV (reference sequence). The junction had 6 bases not matched to a gene; V was cut back by 2 bases and J by 6 bases. This chain's CDR3 is CASSLQLAGAGNEQFF. The CDR3 DNA is TGTGCCAGCAGTTTACAACTAGCGGGAGCGGGCAATGAGCAGTTCTTC.

This chain connects TRBV6-5 to TRBJ1-5; D is possibly TRBD1 (5 bases). In germline, CDR1 is MNHEY, CDR2 SVGAGI. V gave up 5 bases and J gave up 3 bases, with 14 bases separating them. This CDR3 is 15 amino acids long. CDR3 loop: CASSPTGAANQPQHF. As DNA, the CDR3 is TGTGCCAGCAGTCCTACAGGCGCCGCCAATCAGCCCCAGCATTTT.

The chain combines TRBV5-1 with TRBJ1-4; D perhaps matches TRBD1 (6 bases). Germline loops: CDR1 SGHRS, CDR2 YFSETQ. CDR3 size: 14 residues. V lost 4 bases and J lost 3, with 10 bases in between. The chain's CDR3 is CASSAQGPNEKLFF. The CDR3 DNA sequence: TGCGCCAGCAGCGCCCAGGGGCCTAATGAAAAACTGTTTTTT.

The V gene is TRBV18, the J gene TRBJ2-5; D not certain. The CDR3 consists of 13 residues. The germline V gene encodes CDR1 KGHSH and CDR2 LQKENI. The germline V and J ends were trimmed by 2 bases and 2 bases, with 6 bases remaining between them. The chain's CDR3 is CASSPGSQETQYF. The CDR3 nucleotides are TGTGCCAGCTCACCAGGCAGTCAAGAGACCCAGTACTTC.

This chain connects TRBV18 to TRBJ2-7, with 8 positions matching TRBD1. The V segment lost 8 bases and the J segment 3 bases; nucleotides outside the gene matches: 15. Germline CDR1 and CDR2: KGHSH and LQKENI. The CDR3 length is 16 residues. CDR3 residues: CASRHNRQGTGYEQYF. For the CDR3, the DNA is TGTGCCAGCCGACACAACCGACAGGGGACGGGCTACGAGCAGTACTTC.

The chain couples TRBV2 to TRBJ2-5; 7 positions match TRBD1. The CDR3 loop spans 14 amino acids. Germline CDR1 is SNHLY and CDR2 is FYNNEI. V was clipped by 5 bases and J by 1 base; unmatched bases: 4. Here the CDR3 DNA reads TGTGCCAGCAGTCAGGACAGGACCCAAGAGACCCAGTACTTC. It translates to CASSQDRTQETQYF.

The chain uses TRBV28 and TRBJ1-2; 7 bases map to TRBD1. J gave up 2 bases and V 6 bases, and 6 bases lay outside the gene matches. The CDR3 loop spans 14 amino acids. Looked up from germline, CDR1 is MDHEN and CDR2 is SYDVKM. CDR3 bases: TGTGCCAGCAGGTCGGGACAGCTAAACTATGGCTACACCTTC. It is translated as CASRSGQLNYGYTF.

This chain joins TRBV18 and TRBJ1-4; no firm D call. There are 14 residues in the CDR3. Deletions cut 5 bases from V and 5 bases from J, with 12 bases between. Looked up from germline, CDR1 is KGHSH and CDR2 is LQKENI. CDR3 region: CASSSSGLNEKLFF. The CDR3 DNA reads TGTGCCAGCTCATCGTCAGGATTAAATGAAAAACTGTTTTTT. The full variable domain, in which reference TRBV18 and TRBJ1-4 provide the parts outside the CDR3, is NAGVMQNPRHLVRRRGQEARLRCSPMKGHSHVYWYRQLPEEGLKFMVYLQKENIIDESGMPKERFSAEFPKEGPSILRIQQVVRGDSAAYFCASSSSGLNEKLFFGSGTQLSVL.

A few counts support this clone. Different DNA sequences within this sample yield the same CDR3. The gene calls are TRBV24-1 and TRBJ1-5; 8 nucleotides match TRBD1. Trimming removed 2 bases from V and 7 bases from J; junction bases left unmatched: 3. This CDR3 has 14 residues. In germline, CDR1 is KGHDR, CDR2 SFDVKD. The CDR3 DNA is TGTGCCACCAGTGATTCGACAGGGGACCAGCCCCAGCATTTT. Its protein is CATSDSTGDQPQHF.

Turning to this clone: The same CDR3 can be traced to other DNA sequences in this sample. The chain links TRBV5-1 to TRBJ2-1; 9 positions agree with TRBD2. The CDR3 contains 15 residues. Germline V gene lookup returns CDR1 SGHRS and CDR2 YFSETQ. With 0 bases clipped from V and 4 bases from J, the junction kept 2 bases outside the gene matches. The CDR3 coding sequence is TGCGCCAGCAGCTTGGTGACTAGCGGATACAATGAGCAGTTCTTC. Translation: CASSLVTSGYNEQFF.

This clone came up once. The chain joins TRBV11-2 to TRBJ1-3; weak D call: TRBD1 (5 bases). Germline-derived CDR1 and CDR2 are SGHAT and FQNNGV. This CDR3 is built from 16 residues. The ends were cut back, 5 bases at V and 0 bases at J, with 14 bases in the middle. CDR3 bases: TGTGCCAGCAGCCCAAGGGACTTAAGCTCTGGAAACACCATATATTTT. Encoded protein: CASSPRDLSSGNTIYF.

In nucleotides, the CDR3 is TGTGCCAGCTCACCTGGGGCAGAGAACACTGAAGCTTTCTTT. Protein: CASSPGAENTEAFF. The rearrangement joins TRBV18 to TRBJ1-1; a weak D match, TRBD1 (5 bases). This CDR3 has 14 residues. The germline V and J ends were trimmed by 3 bases and 1 base, with 9 bases remaining between them. Germline lookup yields CDR1 KGHSH and CDR2 LQKENI. Combining the CDR3 with reference TRBV18 and TRBJ1-1 gives the whole variable domain NAGVMQNPRHLVRRRGQEARLRCSPMKGHSHVYWYRQLPEEGLKFMVYLQKENIIDESGMPKERFSAEFPKEGPSILRIQQVVRGDSAAYFCASSPGAENTEAFFGQGTRLTVV.

The CDR3 sequence is CASSRQGALGNELFF. The DNA for the CDR3 is TGTGCCAGCTCACGGCAGGGGGCGCTGGGAAATGAACTGTTTTTT. The chain couples TRBV18 to TRBJ1-4; 8 bases match TRBD1. Trimming took 4 bases from V and 12 from J; bases not matched to a gene: 13. The CDR3 has 15 residues. Germline values: CDR1 KGHSH, CDR2 LQKENI.

The chain links TRBV4-2 to TRBJ2-7, with a tentative D call TRBD1 (5 bases). Trimming pared 3 bases from V and 0 bases from J, leaving 9 bases between. Germline lookup yields CDR1 LGHNA and CDR2 YNFKEQ. The CDR3 extends over 14 amino acids. CDR3 nucleotides: TGTGCCAGCAGCCAGACAGAGAGCTCCTACGAGCAGTACTTC. Its translation: CASSQTESSYEQYF.

This chain connects TRBV6-1 to TRBJ1-6; TRBD1 matches at 7 bases. V gave up 4 bases and J gave up 6 bases; unmatched junction bases: 15. Germline V gene sequence: CDR1 MNHNS, CDR2 SASEGT. CDR3 length: 18 amino acids. For the CDR3, the DNA is TGTGCCAGCAGTGTAGGGACAGCCGTCCCCCGTTCTAATTCACCCCTCCACTTT. Translation gives CASSVGTAVPRSNSPLHF.

V usage is TRBV30 and J usage is TRBJ2-1; 9 bases agree with TRBD2. Germline V CDR1 and CDR2: GTSNPN, SVGIG (reference sequence). After removal of 2 bases from V and 4 bases from J, the junction contained 12 bases not matched to a gene. The CDR3 runs to 17 residues. The CDR3 sequence: CAWSHAAGGHIYNEQFF. The CDR3 DNA is TGTGCCTGGAGTCACGCAGCGGGAGGCCACATTTACAATGAGCAGTTCTTC.

This clone was observed a few times. The rearrangement joins TRBV19 to TRBJ2-1; 13 bases line up with TRBD2. V was pared by 4 bases and J by 10 bases, with 4 bases of the junction left unmatched. The CDR3 is 14 residues long. CDR1 and CDR2 (germline): LNHDA, SQIVND (reference sequence). The CDR3 nucleotides read TGTGCCAGTAGTACCGGACTAGCGGGAGTAGAGCAGTTCTTC. Translating gives CASSTGLAGVEQFF.

The rearrangement uses TRBV6-1 and TRBJ2-1, with D perhaps matching TRBD1 (5 bases). The CDR3 totals 15 residues. Germline-derived CDR1 and CDR2 are MNHNS and SASEGT. The V gene lost 2 bases and the J gene lost 0 bases, with 8 bases spanning the gap. CDR3 sequence reads: CASSEQGLSYNEQFF. CDR3 in DNA: TGTGCCAGCAGTGAACAGGGCCTCTCCTACAATGAGCAGTTCTTC.

The V gene is TRBV30, the J gene TRBJ1-6, with 9 bases aligning to TRBD1. Trimming cost V 1 base and J 8 bases; bases outside gene matches: 6. Germline loops: CDR1 GTSNPN, CDR2 SVGIG (reference sequence). The CDR3 is 15 amino acids. CDR3: CAWSARTGAHSPLHF. For the CDR3, the DNA is TGTGCCTGGAGTGCCCGGACAGGGGCGCATTCACCCCTCCACTTT.